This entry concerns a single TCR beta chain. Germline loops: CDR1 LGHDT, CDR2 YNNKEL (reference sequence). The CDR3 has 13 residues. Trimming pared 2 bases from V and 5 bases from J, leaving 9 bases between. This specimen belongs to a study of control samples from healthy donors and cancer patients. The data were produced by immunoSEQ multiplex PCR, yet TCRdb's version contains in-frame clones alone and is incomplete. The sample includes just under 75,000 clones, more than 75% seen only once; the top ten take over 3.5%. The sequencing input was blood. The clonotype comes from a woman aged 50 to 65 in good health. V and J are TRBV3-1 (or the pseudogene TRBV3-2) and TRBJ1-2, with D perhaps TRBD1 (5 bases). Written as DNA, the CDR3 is TGTGCCAGCAGCCAAAGGGGAGCGTATGGCTACACCTTC. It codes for CASSQRGAYGYTF.